This entry describes one TCR beta chain. Its binding antigen is unknown. A much larger clone is a single base away; this may be a read error. TCRbeta CDR3 regions were amplified from genomic DNA using the immunoSEQ Assay, a bias-controlled multiplex PCR. The paper's processing steps were these. The number of nucleated cells in each sample was estimated from the amplification of reference gene primers within the assay. To quantify the absolute abundance of each unique TCRbeta CDR3 rearrangement, sequence reads were collapsed and filtered. For each sample, productive Simpson clonality was calculated as the square root of Simpson's diversity index over productive rearrangements. TCRdb took over this immuneACCESS table, retaining in-frame rearrangements with V and J assigned. Such tables are incomplete; in checked studies, under half of the missing clones stem from an unresolved V gene, and the remainder is unexplained. V, J and clone size are taken as reported in that table, and D and trimming were inferred from the DNA itself. The sample contains about 230,000 clones, about 85% of them found a single time. 10% to 13% of the sample belongs to the ten largest clones.

Participants in the prospective study were enrolled through a virtual design, were aged 18 to 89 years, and lived in 24 United States geographic areas. In the prospective study, participants were assigned to cohorts based on the clinical history participants reported in a screening survey and a study questionnaire. ImmuneRACE Cohort 3 recovered participants were defined by two consecutive negative NP/OP PCR tests, healthcare professional clearance, or symptom resolution. In the prospective study, mobile phlebotomists collected whole blood, serum and a nasopharyngeal or oropharyngeal swab from each participant. Participants in the prospective study had the option to provide additional blood draws and questionnaires over a 2-month period. Prospective study blood samples were shipped either frozen or at room temperature before DNA extraction. The data are from a study of blood T cell repertoires in COVID-19 (dated by TCRdb to 2020 to 2021). As for the study more broadly: Collaborator samples came from the United States, Italy and Spain and covered acute and convalescent phases of COVID-19. The repertoires were released in a freely available public database meant as a resource for research on the immune response to SARS-CoV-2. A de-identified subject ID, COVID-19 status, age in years and sex were almost always included in the sample metadata. HLA class I and class II types, where available, came from metadata supplied by the sample provider rather than from assay-based typing. Subjects who had been exposed to COVID-19, were actively infected with it, or had recovered from it provided the deeply sampled blood TCRbeta repertoires that made up the dataset. Samples came from the ongoing ImmuneRACE study (first 160 participants) plus 1,254 subjects from 6 global collaborators. The prospective study material was composed of cDNA or gDNA derived from T cells, B-cell-depleted T cells, or PBMCs. The investigation overall reported the following: The amount of clinical and demographic metadata varied by source and participant and was provided uncurated.

The TCR originated in a man aged 30 to 45 who had recovered from COVID-19. Sequenced material: PBMCs or T cells enriched from blood (not recorded which).

The CDR3 in this case is CATSSSNQPQHF. Read as DNA, the sequence is TGTGCCACCAGTTCAAGCAATCAGCCCCAGCATTTT. The chain is encoded by TRBV24-1 joined to TRBJ1-5, with the D gene not confidently named. According to the germline V gene, CDR1 reads KGHDR and CDR2 reads SFDVKD. From cysteine to phenylalanine, the CDR3 is 12 amino acids long. The DNA shown is the 36-base CDR3, in frame from base 1. V and J lose 6 bases and 1 base, and a span of 3 bases separates them.